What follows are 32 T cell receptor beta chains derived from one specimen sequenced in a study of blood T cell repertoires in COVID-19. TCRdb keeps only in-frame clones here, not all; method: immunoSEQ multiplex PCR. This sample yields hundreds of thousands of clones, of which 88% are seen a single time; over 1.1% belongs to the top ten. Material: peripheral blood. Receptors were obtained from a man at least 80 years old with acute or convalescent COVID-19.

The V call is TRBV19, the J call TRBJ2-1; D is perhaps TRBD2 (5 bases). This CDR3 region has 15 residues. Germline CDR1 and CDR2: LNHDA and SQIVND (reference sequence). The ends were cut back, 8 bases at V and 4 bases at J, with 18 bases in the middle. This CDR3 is CASRLRGAVYNEQFF. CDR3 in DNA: TGTGCCAGTCGCCTCCGAGGAGCGGTTTACAATGAGCAGTTCTTC.

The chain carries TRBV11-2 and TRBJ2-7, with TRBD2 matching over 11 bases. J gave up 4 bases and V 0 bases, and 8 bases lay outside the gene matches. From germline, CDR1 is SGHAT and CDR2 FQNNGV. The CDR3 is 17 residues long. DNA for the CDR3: TGTGCCAGCAGCTTAGATTCCCAGACTAGCGGGATGTACGAGCAGTACTTC. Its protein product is CASSLDSQTSGMYEQYF.

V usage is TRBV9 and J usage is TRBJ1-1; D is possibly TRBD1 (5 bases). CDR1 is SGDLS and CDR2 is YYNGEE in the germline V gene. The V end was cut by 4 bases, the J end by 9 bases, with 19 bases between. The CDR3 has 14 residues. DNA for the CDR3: TGTGCCAGCAGCTTGACGGGAGCCAGGGCGCAAGCTTTCTTT. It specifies CASSLTGARAQAFF.

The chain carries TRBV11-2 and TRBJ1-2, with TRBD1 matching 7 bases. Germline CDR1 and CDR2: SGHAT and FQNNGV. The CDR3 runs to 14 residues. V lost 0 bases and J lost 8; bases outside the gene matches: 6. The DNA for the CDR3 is TGTGCCAGCAGCTTAGAGGACAGGCTACTAGGCTACACCTTC. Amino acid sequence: CASSLEDRLLGYTF.

CDR3 loop: CASSQNARVPNQPQHF. The CDR3 nucleotides are TGTGCCAGCAGCCAGAACGCCAGGGTCCCCAATCAGCCCCAGCATTTT. The gene calls are TRBV3-1 (or the pseudogene TRBV3-2) and TRBJ1-5; a possible D gene is TRBD1 (5 bases). From germline, CDR1 is LGHDT and CDR2 YNNKEL (reference sequence). V dropped 3 bases and J dropped 3 bases, with 15 bases sitting between them. CDR3 size: 16 residues.

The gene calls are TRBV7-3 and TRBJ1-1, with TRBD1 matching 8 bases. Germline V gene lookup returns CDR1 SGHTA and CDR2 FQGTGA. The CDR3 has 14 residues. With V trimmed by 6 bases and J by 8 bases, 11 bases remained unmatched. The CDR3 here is CASRRDRRDLEAFF. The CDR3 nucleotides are TGTGCCAGCAGAAGGGACAGGAGAGACTTGGAAGCTTTCTTT.

The CDR3 DNA reads as TGTGCCAGCAGTTACTCGGCCGTACAGGGGTACACTGAAGCTTTCTTT. Protein product: CASSYSAVQGYTEAFF. The chain recombines TRBV6-5 with TRBJ1-1; TRBD1 aligns across 7 bases. V lost 0 bases, J lost 3 bases, and 7 bases stayed unmatched. Germline V gene sequence: CDR1 MNHEY, CDR2 SVGAGI. The CDR3 sequence is 16 residues long.

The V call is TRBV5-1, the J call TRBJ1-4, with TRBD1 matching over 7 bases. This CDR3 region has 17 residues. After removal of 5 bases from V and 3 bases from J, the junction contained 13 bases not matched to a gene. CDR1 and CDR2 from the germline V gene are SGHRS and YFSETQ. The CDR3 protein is CASSFRGRGSPNEKLFF. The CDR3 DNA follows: TGCGCCAGCAGTTTCAGGGGCAGGGGGTCCCCTAATGAAAAACTGTTTTTT. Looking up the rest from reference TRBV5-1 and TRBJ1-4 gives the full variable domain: KAGVTQTPRYLIKTRGQQVTLSCSPISGHRSVSWYQQTPGQGLQFLFEYFSETQRNKGNFPGRFSGRQFSNSRSEMNVSTLELGDSALYLCASSFRGRGSPNEKLFFGSGTQLSVL.

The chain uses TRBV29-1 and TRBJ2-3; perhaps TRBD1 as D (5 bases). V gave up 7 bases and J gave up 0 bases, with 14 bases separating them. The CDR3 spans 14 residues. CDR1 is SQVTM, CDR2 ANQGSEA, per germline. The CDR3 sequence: CSARTNPSTDTQYF. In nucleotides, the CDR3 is TGCAGCGCTCGGACAAACCCTAGCACAGATACGCAGTATTTT.

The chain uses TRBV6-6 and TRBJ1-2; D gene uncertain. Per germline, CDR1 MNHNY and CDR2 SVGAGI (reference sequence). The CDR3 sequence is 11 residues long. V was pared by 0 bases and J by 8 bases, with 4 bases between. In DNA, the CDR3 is TGTGCCAGCAGTTACTCGAGCGGCTACACCTTC. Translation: CASSYSSGYTF.

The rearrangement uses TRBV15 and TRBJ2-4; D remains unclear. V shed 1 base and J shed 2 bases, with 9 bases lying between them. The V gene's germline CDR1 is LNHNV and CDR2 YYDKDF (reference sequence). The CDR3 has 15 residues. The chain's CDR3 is CATSRARSSKNIQYF. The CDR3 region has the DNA TGTGCCACCAGCAGAGCCCGGTCTTCCAAAAACATTCAGTACTTC.

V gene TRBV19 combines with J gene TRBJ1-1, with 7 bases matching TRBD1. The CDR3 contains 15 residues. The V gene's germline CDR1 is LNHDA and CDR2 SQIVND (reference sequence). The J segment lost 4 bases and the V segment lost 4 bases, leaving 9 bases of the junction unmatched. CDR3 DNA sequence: TGTGCCAGTAGTAGCCTTGCACAGGGGATCACTGAAGCTTTCTTT. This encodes CASSSLAQGITEAFF.

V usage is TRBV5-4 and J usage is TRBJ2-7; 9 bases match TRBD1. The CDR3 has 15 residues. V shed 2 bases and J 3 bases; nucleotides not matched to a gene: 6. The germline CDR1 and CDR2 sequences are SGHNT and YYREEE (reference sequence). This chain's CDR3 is CASSFGTGFSYEQYF. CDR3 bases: TGTGCCAGCAGCTTCGGGACAGGGTTTAGCTACGAGCAGTACTTC.

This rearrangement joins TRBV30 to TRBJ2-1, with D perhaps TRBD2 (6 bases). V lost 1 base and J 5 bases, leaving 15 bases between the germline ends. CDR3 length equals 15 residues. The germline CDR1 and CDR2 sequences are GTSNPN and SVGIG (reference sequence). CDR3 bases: TGTGCCTGGAGTGATTACCGGGACTCTGACAATGAGCAGTTCTTC. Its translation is CAWSDYRDSDNEQFF.

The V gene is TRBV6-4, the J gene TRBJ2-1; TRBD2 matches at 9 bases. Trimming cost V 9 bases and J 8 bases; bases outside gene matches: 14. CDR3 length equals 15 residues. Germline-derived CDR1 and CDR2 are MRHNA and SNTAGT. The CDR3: CARSLGGGASYEQFF. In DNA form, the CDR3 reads TGTGCCAGGTCCCTCGGCGGGGGGGCGTCTTATGAGCAGTTCTTC.

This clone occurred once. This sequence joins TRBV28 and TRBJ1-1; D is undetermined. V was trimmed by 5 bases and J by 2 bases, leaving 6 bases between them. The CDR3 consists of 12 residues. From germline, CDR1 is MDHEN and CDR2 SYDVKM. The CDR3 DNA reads TGTGCCAGCAGTGTAGTTAACACTGAAGCTTTCTTT. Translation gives CASSVVNTEAFF.

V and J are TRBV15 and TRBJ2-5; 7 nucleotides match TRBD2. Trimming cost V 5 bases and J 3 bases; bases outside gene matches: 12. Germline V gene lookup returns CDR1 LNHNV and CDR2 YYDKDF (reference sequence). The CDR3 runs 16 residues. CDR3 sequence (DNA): TGTGCCACCAGCGGACTAGGGCCAGGGACCGAAGAGACCCAGTACTTC. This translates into CATSGLGPGTEETQYF.

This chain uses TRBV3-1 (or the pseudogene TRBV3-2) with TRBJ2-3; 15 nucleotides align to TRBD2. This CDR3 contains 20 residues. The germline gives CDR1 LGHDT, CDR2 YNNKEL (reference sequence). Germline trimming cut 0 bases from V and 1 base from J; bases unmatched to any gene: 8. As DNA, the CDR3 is TGTGCCAGCAGCCAAGAAGGAGGGACTAGCGGGGGGTTGGGCACAGATACGCAGTATTTT. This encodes CASSQEGGTSGGLGTDTQYF.

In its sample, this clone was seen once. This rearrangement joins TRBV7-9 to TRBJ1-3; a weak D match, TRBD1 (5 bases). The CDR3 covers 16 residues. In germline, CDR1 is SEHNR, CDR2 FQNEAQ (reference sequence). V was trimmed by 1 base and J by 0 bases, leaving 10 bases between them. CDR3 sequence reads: CASSLDRGSSGNTIYF. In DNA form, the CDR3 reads TGTGCCAGCAGCTTAGATAGGGGAAGCTCTGGAAACACCATATATTTT.

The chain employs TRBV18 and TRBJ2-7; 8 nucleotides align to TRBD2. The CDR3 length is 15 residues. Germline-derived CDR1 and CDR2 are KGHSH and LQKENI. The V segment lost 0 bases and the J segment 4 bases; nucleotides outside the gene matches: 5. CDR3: CASSPPAGGRYEQYF. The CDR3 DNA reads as TGTGCCAGCTCACCACCCGCGGGGGGCCGTTACGAGCAGTACTTC.

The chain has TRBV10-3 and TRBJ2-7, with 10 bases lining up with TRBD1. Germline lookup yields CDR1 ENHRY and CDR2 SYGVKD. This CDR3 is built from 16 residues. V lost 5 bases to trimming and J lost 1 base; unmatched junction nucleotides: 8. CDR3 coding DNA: TGTGCCATCAGTTCCCTCGACAGGGGGCTATCCTACGAGCAGTACTTC. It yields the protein CAISSLDRGLSYEQYF.

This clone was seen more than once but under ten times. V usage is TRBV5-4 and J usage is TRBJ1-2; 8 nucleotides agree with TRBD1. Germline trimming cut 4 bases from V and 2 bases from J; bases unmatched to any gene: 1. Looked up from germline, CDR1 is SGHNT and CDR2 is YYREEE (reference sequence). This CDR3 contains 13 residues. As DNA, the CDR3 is TGTGCCAGCAGCCGACAGGGGAACTATGGCTACACCTTC. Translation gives CASSRQGNYGYTF.

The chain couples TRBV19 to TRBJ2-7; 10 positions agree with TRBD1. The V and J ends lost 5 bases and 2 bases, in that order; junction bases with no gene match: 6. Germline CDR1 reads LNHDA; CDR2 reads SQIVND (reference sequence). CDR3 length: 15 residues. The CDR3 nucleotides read TGTGCCAGTAGTCACGGACAGGGGGTCCCCTACGAGCAGTACTTC. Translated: CASSHGQGVPYEQYF.

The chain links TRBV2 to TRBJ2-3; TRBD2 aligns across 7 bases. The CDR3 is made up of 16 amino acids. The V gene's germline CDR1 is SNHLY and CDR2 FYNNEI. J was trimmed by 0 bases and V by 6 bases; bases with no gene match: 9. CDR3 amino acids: CASSDLKRGSTDTQYF. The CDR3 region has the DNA TGTGCCAGCAGCGACTTGAAGCGGGGAAGCACAGATACGCAGTATTTT.

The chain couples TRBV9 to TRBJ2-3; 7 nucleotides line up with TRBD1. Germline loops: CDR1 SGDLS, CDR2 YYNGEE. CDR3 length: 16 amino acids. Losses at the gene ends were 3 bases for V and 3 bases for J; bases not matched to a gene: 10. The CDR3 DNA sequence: TGTGCCAGCAGCGCCTCCGGGACAGAGACGACAGATACGCAGTATTTT. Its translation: CASSASGTETTDTQYF.

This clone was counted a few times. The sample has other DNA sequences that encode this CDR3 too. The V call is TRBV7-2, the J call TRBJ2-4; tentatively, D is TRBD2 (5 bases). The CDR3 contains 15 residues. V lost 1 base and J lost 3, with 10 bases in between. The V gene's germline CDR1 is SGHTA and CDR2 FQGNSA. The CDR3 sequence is CASSLDRGSKNIQYF. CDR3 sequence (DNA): TGTGCCAGCAGCTTAGATAGAGGGAGCAAAAACATTCAGTACTTC.

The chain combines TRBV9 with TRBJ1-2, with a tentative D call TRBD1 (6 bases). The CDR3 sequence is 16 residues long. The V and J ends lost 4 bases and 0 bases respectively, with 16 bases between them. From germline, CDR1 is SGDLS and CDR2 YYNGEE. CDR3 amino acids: CASSPHRGGANYGYTF. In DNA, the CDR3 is TGTGCCAGCAGCCCCCACCGAGGGGGAGCTAACTATGGCTACACCTTC.

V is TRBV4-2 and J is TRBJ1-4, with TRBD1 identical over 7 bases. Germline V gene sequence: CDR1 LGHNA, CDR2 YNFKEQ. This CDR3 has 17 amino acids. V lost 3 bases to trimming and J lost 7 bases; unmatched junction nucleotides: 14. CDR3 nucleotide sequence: TGTGCCAGCAGCCAGACTTTTACTAGGGGGCGGAGTGAAAAACTGTTTTTT. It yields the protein CASSQTFTRGRSEKLFF.

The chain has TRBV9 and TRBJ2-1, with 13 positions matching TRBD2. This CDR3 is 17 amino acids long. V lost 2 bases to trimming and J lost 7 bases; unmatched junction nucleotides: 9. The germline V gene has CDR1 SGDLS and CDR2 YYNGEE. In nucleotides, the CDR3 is TGTGCCAGCAGCGTTACTAGCGGGGGGGCCAATAAGAATGAGCAGTTCTTC. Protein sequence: CASSVTSGGANKNEQFF.

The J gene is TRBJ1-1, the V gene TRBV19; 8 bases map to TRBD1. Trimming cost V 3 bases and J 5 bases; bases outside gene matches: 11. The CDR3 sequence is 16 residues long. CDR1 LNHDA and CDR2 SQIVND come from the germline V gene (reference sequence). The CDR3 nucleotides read TGTGCCAGTAGTATGGGGAACAGGGGGTCTACTACTGAAGCTTTCTTT. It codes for CASSMGNRGSTTEAFF.

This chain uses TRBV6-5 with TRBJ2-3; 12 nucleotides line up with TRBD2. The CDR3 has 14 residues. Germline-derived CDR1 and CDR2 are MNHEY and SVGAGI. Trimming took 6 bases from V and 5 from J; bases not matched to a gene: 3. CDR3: CASRTSGGLDTQYF. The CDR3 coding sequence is TGTGCCAGCAGGACTAGCGGGGGCCTAGATACGCAGTATTTT.

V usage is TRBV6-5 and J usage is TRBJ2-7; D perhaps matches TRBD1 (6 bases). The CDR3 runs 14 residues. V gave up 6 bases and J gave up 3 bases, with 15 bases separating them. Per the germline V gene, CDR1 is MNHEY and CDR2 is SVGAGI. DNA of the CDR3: TGTGCCAGCAGCTTCGGGACACGAAACTACGAGCAGTACTTC. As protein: CASSFGTRNYEQYF.